The 2 T cell receptor beta chains below come from one sample, sequenced in a study of T cells after yellow fever vaccination. MiXCR, run by TCRdb on the 5' RACE reads, gives a single entry per CDR3 protein. Of about 300,000 distinct CDR3 sequences listed, 8.7% are singletons. This specimen was CD4+ T cells sorted from PBMCs, taken 5 days after the yellow fever booster vaccination. These receptors all come from a man younger than 35 who received the YFV17D yellow fever vaccine.

V usage is TRBV5-1 and J usage is TRBJ1-1; TRBD1 agrees at 9 bases. From germline, CDR1 is SGHRS and CDR2 YFSETQ. V shed 0 bases, J shed 1 base, and the junction held 4 bases outside the gene matches. The CDR3 has 16 amino acids. CDR3 amino acids: CASSLAQGARNTEAFF. The CDR3, as DNA: TGCGCCAGCAGCTTGGCACAGGGGGCGAGGAACACTGAAGCTTTCTTT.

The chain links TRBV18 to TRBJ2-3; D is perhaps TRBD2 (7 bases). CDR1 KGHSH and CDR2 LQKENI come from the germline V gene. This CDR3 comprises 15 residues. Trimming left V 3 bases short and J 5 bases short, with 15 bases between. The chain's CDR3 is CASSPRRGAGDTQYF. The CDR3 DNA reads as TGTGCCAGCTCACCTCGTCGGGGGGCAGGAGATACGCAGTATTTT.